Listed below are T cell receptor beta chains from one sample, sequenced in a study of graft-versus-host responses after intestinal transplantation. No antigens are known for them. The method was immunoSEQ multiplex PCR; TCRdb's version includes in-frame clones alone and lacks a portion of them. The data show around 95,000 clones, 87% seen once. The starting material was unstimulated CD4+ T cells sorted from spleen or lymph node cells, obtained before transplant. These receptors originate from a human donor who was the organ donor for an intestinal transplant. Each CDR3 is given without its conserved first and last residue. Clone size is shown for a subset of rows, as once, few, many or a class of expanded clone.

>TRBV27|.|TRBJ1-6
ASTLSGYSPLH
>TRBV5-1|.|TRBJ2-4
ASTSGGGKNIQY
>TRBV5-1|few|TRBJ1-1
ASSYDSTENTEAF
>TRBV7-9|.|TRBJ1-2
ASRWGGYGYT
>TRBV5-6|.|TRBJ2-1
ASSLDRAANIQF
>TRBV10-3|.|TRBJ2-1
ATQPGFTAYNEQF
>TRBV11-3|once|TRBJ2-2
ASSLGARDTGELF
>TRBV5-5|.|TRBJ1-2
ASSRLLKGVDGYT
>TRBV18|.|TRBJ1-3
ASSRTVDSGNTIY
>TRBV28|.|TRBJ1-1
ASKDPNTEAF
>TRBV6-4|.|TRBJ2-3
ASSDSGLASDTQY
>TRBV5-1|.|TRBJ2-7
ASSSDTGGTTYEQY
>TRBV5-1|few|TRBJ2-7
ASSFGGFENEQY
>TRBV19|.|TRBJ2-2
ASSNGGYGYTGELF
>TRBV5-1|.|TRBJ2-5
ASSLVGQQETQY
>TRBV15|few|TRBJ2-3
ATSTRQGLADTQY
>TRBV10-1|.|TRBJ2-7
ASSESGAYEQY
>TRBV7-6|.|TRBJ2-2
ASRFEMGVTGELF
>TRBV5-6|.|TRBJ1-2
ASSWETGGVYGYT
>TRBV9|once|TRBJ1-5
ASSAGGSSNQPQH
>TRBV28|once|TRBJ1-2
ASSTPGWFYGYT
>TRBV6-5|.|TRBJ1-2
ASRPPQGSYGYT
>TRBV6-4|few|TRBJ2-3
ASSDGQGTDTQY
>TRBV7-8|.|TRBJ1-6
ASSFSSGVRRESPLH
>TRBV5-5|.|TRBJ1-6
ASIRRAGGGNSPLH
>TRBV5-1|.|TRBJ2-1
ASSLGQPSSYNEQF
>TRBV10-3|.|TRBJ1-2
AISGTGGIYGYT
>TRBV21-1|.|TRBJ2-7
ASSKWGRTSGGREQY
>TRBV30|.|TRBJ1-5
AWSPPGGPQH
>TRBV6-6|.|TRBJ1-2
ASSYSHEMGYT
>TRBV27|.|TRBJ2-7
ASRGLGGRNSYEQY
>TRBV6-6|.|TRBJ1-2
ASSRQQINRGYGYT
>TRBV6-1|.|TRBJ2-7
ASGRGQNEQY
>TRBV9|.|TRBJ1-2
ASTRGGNYGYT
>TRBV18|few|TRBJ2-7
ASSLGTSLHEQY
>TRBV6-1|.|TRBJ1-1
ASSGTGGTEAF
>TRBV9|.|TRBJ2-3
ASSVTSGGTDTQY
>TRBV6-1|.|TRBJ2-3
ASMWVRGGSDTQY
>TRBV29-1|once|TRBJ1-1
SVRTGSHTEAF
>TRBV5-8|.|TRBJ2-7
ASSFAGGREQY
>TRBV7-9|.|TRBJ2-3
ASSSTSAGRDTQY
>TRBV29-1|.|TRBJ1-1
SGSAGAGGTEAF
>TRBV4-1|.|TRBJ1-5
ASSQFRTGQPQH
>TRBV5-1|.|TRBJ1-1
ASSNMNTEAF
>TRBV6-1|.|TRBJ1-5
ASSEGTALNQPQH
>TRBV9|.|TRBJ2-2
ASRDRPNTGELF
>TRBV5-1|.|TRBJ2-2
ASSLTQEVTGELF
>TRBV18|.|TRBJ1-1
ASSPGQKVNTEAF
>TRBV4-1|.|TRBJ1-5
ASKLEGQSNQPQH
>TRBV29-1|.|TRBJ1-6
SVEDGRDFVF
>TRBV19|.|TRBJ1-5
ASRKQGTRDQPQH
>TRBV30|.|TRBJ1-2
AWSAPGPRGWGYT
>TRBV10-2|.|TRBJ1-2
ASIGDRGSLAYGYT
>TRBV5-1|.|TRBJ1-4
ASSPGPNEKLF
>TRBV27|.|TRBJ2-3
ASSLFGGTSTDTQY
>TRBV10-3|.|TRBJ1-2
AISNGQTYGYT
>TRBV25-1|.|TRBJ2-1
ASSEAGGRLNEQF
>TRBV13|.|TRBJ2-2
ASSLPRWVAGELF
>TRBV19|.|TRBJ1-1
ASSIDVTMMNTEAF